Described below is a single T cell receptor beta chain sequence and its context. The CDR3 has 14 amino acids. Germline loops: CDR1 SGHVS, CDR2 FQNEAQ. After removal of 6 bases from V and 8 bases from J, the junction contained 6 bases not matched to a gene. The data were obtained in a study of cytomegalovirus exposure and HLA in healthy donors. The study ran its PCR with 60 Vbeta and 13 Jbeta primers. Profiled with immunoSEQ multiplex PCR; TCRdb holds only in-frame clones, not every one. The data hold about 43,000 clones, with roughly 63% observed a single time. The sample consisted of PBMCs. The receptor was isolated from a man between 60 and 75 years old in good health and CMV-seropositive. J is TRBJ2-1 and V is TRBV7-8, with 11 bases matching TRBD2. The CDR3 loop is CASRVTSGNDEQFF. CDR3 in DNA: TGTGCCAGCAGGGTGACTAGCGGGAACGATGAGCAGTTCTTC.